The clone carrying this T cell receptor beta chain was detected only once. What it binds is not known. These data originate in a study of CD8+CD57+ T cells in acquired aplastic anemia. Across the study: The study obtained an average of roughly 2.9 ug of DNA from sorted CD4+ and CD8+ cells.

Template material for TCR beta VDJ and CDR3 profiling consisted of genomic DNA. TCRdb re-called the reads with MiXCR, one entry per CDR3 protein. The table lists some 200,000 distinct CDR3 sequences, 60% to 65% of them singletons. Study-wide findings and caveats: Researchers report that 25 to 35 CD8+ CDR3 sequences appeared in both patients and controls.

The CDR3 is 15 amino acids. The V gene's germline CDR1 is SNHLY and CDR2 FYNNEI. V shed 7 bases and J shed 0 bases, with 12 bases lying between them. This sequence was found in a human donor in good health. V is TRBV2 and J is TRBJ2-2; D ambiguous. Material: sorted CD4+, CD8+, or CD8+CD57+ T cells (not recorded which) from PBMCs. DNA of the CDR3: TGTGCCAGCACAGAAGGCAGACCGAACACCGGGGAGCTGTTTTTT. Protein product: CASTEGRPNTGELFF. Looking up the rest from reference TRBV2 and TRBJ2-2 gives the full variable domain: EPEVTQTPSHQVTQMGQEVILRCVPISNHLYFYWYRQILGQKVEFLVSFYNNEISEKSEIFDDQFSVERPDGSNFTLKIRSTKLEDSAMYFCASTEGRPNTGELFFGEGSRLTVL.